This TCR beta chain emerged from a study of regulatory T cells in long-lasting Graves disease. At the level of the study: Persistence in Graves' disease denoted antithyroid drug use beyond 5 years alongside positive TSH receptor antibodies.

In building TCR beta libraries, iRepertoire HTBI primers were used together with Arm-PCR of CDR3 regions. MiXCR was run by TCRdb on the multiplex PCR reads, yielding one entry per CDR3 protein. The table shows 400,000 or so distinct CDR3 sequences, with around 20% occurring only once. As for this clonotype: Its antigen is not identified.

General observations from the study: The study found lower TCR diversity in persistent Graves' patients than in newly diagnosed ones.

Indicated time point: persistent/refractory GD, antithyroid drugs over 5 years with positive TRAb. Generation of the TCR library employed RNA extracted from PBMCs. By American Thyroid Association guidelines, Graves' disease was diagnosed in the cohort. The source material was peripheral blood mononuclear cells (PBMCs), sampled when the disease was refractory, from a patient treated with antithyroid drugs. This TCR derives from a female donor with Graves disease.

The CDR3 protein is CASSLLPSGNSYEQYF. Here the CDR3 DNA reads TGTGCCAGCAGCCTACTCCCTAGCGGAAACTCCTACGAGCAGTACTTC. This rearrangement joins TRBV7-2 to TRBJ2-7; TRBD2 matches 7 bases. Germline V gene sequence: CDR1 SGHTA, CDR2 FQGNSA. The CDR3 is 16 residues long. V lost 5 bases and J lost 0; bases outside the gene matches: 10.